This T cell receptor beta chain stems from a study of OX40 agonist ivuxolimab in advanced cancers. With V trimmed by 1 base and J by 7 bases, 16 bases remained unmatched. The V gene's germline CDR1 is SGHVS and CDR2 FQNEAQ. The CDR3 length is 19 residues. Assay: immunoSEQ multiplex PCR; the TCRdb copy retains only in-frame clones and omits some. The sample carries around 84,000 clones, 94% recorded once. Sequences were derived from CD4+ or CD8+ T cells sorted from blood, sampled in a trial of the OX40 agonist ivuxolimab. This TCR was sampled from an adult with an advanced solid tumor such as melanoma, head and neck, liver or kidney cancer. The V gene is TRBV7-8, the J gene TRBJ2-2; TRBD1 agrees at 9 bases. The CDR3: CASSLEVPGQGFYGGELFF. The CDR3 DNA reads TGTGCCAGCAGCTTAGAGGTCCCGGGACAGGGCTTTTATGGCGGGGAGCTGTTTTTT. The full variable domain, its missing parts supplied by reference TRBV7-8 and TRBJ2-2, is GAGVSQSPRYKVAKRGQDVALRCDPISGHVSLFWYQQALGQGPEFLTYFQNEAQLDKSGLPSDRFFAERPEGSVSTLKIQRTQQEDSAVYLCASSLEVPGQGFYGGELFFGEGSRLTVL.